This T cell receptor beta chain was documented in a study of post-analysis software for immune sequencing data. The authors incorporated unique molecular identifiers into the TCR beta cDNA libraries. TCRdb re-analysed the PCR reads in MiXCR, keeping a single row per CDR3 protein. The sample lists 500,000 to 600,000 distinct CDR3 sequences; about 44% were seen once. The clonotype comes from a girl between 5 and 17 years old with multiple sclerosis. Specimen: blood.

The CDR3 bases are TGTGCCAGCACCTTGGACGGAAACTATGGCTACACCTTC. As protein: CASTLDGNYGYTF. The rearrangement links TRBV12-3 or TRBV12-4 to TRBJ1-2; D not certain. CDR3 length: 13 amino acids. The V and J ends lost 7 bases and 2 bases respectively, with 11 bases between them.